The subject of this entry is one T cell receptor beta chain. Its antigen is currently unknown. The CDR3 covers 14 residues. The germline CDR1 and CDR2 sequences are DFQATT and SNEGSKA (reference sequence). This specimen comes from a study of T cells expressing NK-cell markers. Across the whole study: From sorted CD3+CD56+NKG2C+, CD3+CD56+NKG2C- and CD3+CD56-NKG2C+ T cells came the TCR beta repertoires. One of eight sequenced donors was HCMV-seronegative; the other seven were seropositive. Broader study findings: Dominant NKG2C+ clonotypes accounted for about 1.0-8% of CD8+ T cells in about 6 donors.

Scientists made TCR beta cDNA using 5'RACE template switching with UMIs. TCRdb re-analyzed the 5' RACE reads; it lists each CDR3 protein once, without DNA. This table holds roughly 380,000 distinct CDR3 sequences. V gene TRBV20-1 combines with J gene TRBJ1-1. This TCR was recovered from a man aged 18-69 years in good health. The sequenced material came from blood T cells: a sorted CD56 or NKG2C T cell subset, CD4+ or CD8+ T cells, or bulk PBMC T cells (not recorded which). The CDR3: CSAQAGTPLTEAFF.